This TCR beta chain is from a study of T cells in women clearing cervical HPV infection. At the level of the study: Case blood drawn at lesion detection; control blood after infection cleared. With HLA typing for only a few women, HLA confounding remains possible.

Comments on this clone: Read sequence stops 3 residues before the CDR3 end, and the germline J gene provides the missing end.

All donors had a single incident cervical HPV16 infection, not prevalent. immunoSEQ multiplex PCR used an average of roughly 1,300 ng genomic DNA. Measured with immunoSEQ multiplex PCR; TCRdb has only the in-frame clones, and not every one. The sample has 31,000 or so clones. Trimming cost V 3 bases and J 3 bases, with 10 bases left between them. From germline, CDR1 is SGHNT and CDR2 YYREEE (reference sequence). The CDR3 length is 13 residues. The V call is TRBV5-4, the J call TRBJ2-7; D perhaps matches TRBD1 (6 bases). Sequencing was performed on blood buffy coat. The receptor's source is a woman aged 18-69 years with a cervical HPV16 infection that either progressed to CIN3+ or cleared (not recorded which). The sequenced part of the CDR3 DNA is TGTGCCAGCAGCTCCTGGACAGACTACGAG. It encodes CASSSWTDYE. The CDR3, in full, reads CASSSWTDYEQYF.